This T cell receptor beta chain was sequenced for a study of OX40 agonist ivuxolimab in advanced cancers. Context from the whole study: The costimulatory receptor OX40 (CD134) was targeted by ivuxolimab, a fully human IgG2 agonistic monoclonal antibody. Patients were allowed to have had prior anti-PD-1, anti-PD-L1 or anti-CTLA-4 therapy, and approximately 40% of the dose-escalation patients had previously received checkpoint inhibitors. The paper describes the monotherapy dose-escalation part (N ≈ 52 patients) of the phase I trial of ivuxolimab. Peripheral TCRbeta sequencing aimed to test whether ivuxolimab altered TCR sequence diversity and caused clonal T-cell expansion. Partial responses occurred in three dose-escalation patients: two with cutaneous melanoma and one with hepatocellular carcinoma. Among the approximately 54 dose-escalation patients, approximately 20 had hepatocellular carcinoma, approximately 15 melanoma, 9 renal cell carcinoma and 9 head and neck cancer. A male proportion of 70% to 90% and a mean age of about 60 years, ranging from about 23 to 79, were recorded for the dose-escalation cohort. Intravenous ivuxolimab was administered to patients every 2 weeks at six dose levels: 0.01, 0.1, 0.3, 1.5, 3 and 10 mg/kg. Overall results and qualifications from the work: After ivuxolimab, expanded clones were on average more numerous among CD8+ T cells than among CD4+ T cells. Low levels of normalized T-cell clonal expansion were also shown by some nonresponding patients. Which antigens the clonally expanded peripheral T cells were specific for was not determined. In partial responders in the 0.1-3.0 mg/kg groups, normalized peripheral clonal expansion was found to be among the lowest, especially among CD8+ T cells. At doses of 0.1 to 3.0 mg/kg, clonal expansion of both CD4+ and CD8+ T cells in blood was seen between baseline and week 6.

Patients with a history of autoimmune disease or receiving systemic immunosuppression were excluded from the trial. Peripheral blood for TCR sequencing was collected from all dose cohorts at baseline, on cycle 4 day 1, and on cycle 7 day 1. Samples were obtained from an open-label, multicenter, first-in-human phase I dose-escalation trial of ivuxolimab. Adults with locally advanced or metastatic head and neck squamous cell, hepatocellular, melanoma or renal cell carcinoma were enrolled in the trial. CD4+ and CD8+ T cells were sorted separately from peripheral blood before TCR sequencing. The germline V gene gives CDR1 as SGHTA and CDR2 as FQGNSA. The V and J ends are trimmed by 5 bases and 2 bases, leaving 9 bases between them. Including cysteine and phenylalanine, the CDR3 has 13 amino acids. Only CDR3 DNA remains: 39 bases, in frame from the first base. To sequence the TCRbeta CDR3 region, genomic DNA was isolated from the sorted cells. The immunoSEQ Assay was used to sequence the TCRbeta CDR3 regions. The source is immuneACCESS, and TCRdb retained only in-frame sequences with V and J called. Part of the clones is not carried over; for the studies checked, unresolved V genes explain less than half of this, and the remainder is unexplained. In this sample the table shows about 58,000 clones, about 86% of which occur a single time. The top ten constitute roughly 1% of the sample.

Notes on this clone: Its antigen is currently not known. Within one base of it there is no much larger clone, and no base qualities were kept.

The chain was built from TRBV7-2 and TRBJ2-5; matching of 7 bases hints at TRBD1 as the D gene. The TCR originated in an adult with an advanced solid tumor such as melanoma, head and neck, liver or kidney cancer. Specimen: CD4+ or CD8+ T cells sorted from blood, collected in a trial of the OX40 agonist ivuxolimab. The nucleotides are TGTGCCAGCAGCCCAGGGGGGCAAGAGACCCAGTACTTC. This encodes CASSPGGQETQYF.